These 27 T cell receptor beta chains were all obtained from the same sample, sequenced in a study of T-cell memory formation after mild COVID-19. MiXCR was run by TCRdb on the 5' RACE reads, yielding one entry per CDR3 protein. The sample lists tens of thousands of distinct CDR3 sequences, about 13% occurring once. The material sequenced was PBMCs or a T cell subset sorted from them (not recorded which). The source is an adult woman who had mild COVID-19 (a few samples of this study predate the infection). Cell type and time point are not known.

CDR3 coding DNA: TGTGCCAGCAGCTTAAGTATGGCGGGGGGAACGAGCTCCTACGAGCAGTACTTC. Translation: CASSLSMAGGTSSYEQYF. This chain connects TRBV13 to TRBJ2-7; 8 nucleotides match TRBD2. The V and J ends lost 2 bases and 0 bases, in that order; junction bases with no gene match: 12. The CDR3 sequence is 18 residues long. Germline V gives CDR1 PRHDT, CDR2 FYEKMQ (reference sequence).

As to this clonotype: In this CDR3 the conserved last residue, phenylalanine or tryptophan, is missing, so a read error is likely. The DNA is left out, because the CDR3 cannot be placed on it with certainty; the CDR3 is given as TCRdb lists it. The CDR3 here is CASSRRGA. V and J are TRBV7-9 and TRBJ2-3; TRBD1, as called in the table, went unchecked against the DNA. Germline lookup yields CDR1 SEHNR and CDR2 FQNEAQ (reference sequence). The CDR3 is 8 amino acids long, termini counted.

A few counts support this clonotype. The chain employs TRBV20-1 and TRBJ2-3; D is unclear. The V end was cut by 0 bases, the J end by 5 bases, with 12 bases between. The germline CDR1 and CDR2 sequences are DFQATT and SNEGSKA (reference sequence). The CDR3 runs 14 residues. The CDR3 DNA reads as TGCAGTGCTAGAGATCGGGCCTACCTAGATACGCAGTATTTT. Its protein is CSARDRAYLDTQYF.

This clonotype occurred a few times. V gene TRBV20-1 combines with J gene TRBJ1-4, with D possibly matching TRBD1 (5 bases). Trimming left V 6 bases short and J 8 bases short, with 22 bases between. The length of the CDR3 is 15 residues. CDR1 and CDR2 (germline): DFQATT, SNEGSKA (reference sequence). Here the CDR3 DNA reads TGCAGTGCGGGGGGAGCTTTCCGGAATGAGGAAAAACTGTTTTTT. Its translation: CSAGGAFRNEEKLFF.

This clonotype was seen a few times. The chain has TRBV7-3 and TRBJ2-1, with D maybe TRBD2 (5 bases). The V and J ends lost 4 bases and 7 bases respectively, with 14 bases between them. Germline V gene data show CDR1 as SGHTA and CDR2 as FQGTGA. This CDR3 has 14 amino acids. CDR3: CASSSIRGPNEQFF. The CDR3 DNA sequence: TGTGCCAGCAGCTCAATTCGAGGGCCGAATGAGCAGTTCTTC.

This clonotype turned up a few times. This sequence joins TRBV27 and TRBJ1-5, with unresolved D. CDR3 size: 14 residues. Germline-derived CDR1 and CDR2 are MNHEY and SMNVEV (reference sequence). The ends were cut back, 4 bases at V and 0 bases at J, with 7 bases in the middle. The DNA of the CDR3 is TGTGCCAGCAGTTCTCTCCTTAGCAATCAGCCCCAGCATTTT. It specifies CASSSLLSNQPQHF.

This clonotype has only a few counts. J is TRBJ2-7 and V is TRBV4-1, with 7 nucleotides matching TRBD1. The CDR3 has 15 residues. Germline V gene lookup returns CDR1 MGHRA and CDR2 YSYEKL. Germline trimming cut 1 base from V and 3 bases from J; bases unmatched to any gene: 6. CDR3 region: CASSQGDRVDYEQYF. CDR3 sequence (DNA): TGCGCCAGCAGCCAAGGCGACAGGGTGGACTACGAGCAGTACTTC.

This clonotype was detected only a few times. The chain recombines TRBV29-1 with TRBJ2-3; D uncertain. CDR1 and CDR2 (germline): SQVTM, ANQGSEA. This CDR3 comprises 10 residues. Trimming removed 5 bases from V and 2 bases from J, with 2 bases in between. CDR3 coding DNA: TGCAGCGTTCACACAGATACGCAGTATTTT. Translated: CSVHTDTQYF.

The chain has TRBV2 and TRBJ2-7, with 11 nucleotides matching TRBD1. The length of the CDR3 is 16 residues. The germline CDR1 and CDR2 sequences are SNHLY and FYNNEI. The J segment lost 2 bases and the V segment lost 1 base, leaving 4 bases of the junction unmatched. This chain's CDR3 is CASSEGPGQGAYEQYF. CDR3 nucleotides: TGTGCCAGCAGTGAAGGACCGGGACAGGGGGCCTACGAGCAGTACTTC.

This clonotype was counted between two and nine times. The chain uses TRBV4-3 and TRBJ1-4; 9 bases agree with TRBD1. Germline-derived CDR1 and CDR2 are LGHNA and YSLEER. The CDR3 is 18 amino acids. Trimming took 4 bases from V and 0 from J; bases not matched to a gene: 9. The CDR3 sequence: CASSLGTGPYATNEKLFF. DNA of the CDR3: TGCGCCAGCAGCCTAGGGACAGGGCCCTATGCAACTAATGAAAAACTGTTTTTT.

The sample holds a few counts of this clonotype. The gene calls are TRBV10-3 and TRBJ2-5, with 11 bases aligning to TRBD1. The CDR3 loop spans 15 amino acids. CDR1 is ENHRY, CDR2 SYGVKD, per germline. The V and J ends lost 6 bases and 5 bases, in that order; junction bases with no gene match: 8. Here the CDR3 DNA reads TGTGCCATCAGCCCTGGGACAGGGGGATCCGAGACCCAGTACTTC. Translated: CAISPGTGGSETQYF.

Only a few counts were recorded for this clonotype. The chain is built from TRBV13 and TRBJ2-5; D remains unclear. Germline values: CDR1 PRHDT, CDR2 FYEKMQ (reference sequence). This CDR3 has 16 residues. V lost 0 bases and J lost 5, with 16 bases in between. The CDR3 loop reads CASSLGRTLKEETQYF. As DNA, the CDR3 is TGTGCCAGCAGCTTAGGCCGCACACTTAAGGAGGAGACCCAGTACTTC.

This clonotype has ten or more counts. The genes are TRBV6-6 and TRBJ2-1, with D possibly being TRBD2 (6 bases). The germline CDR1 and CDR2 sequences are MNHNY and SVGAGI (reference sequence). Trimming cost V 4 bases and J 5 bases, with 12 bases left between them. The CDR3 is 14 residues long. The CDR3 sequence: CASSSGGENNEQFF. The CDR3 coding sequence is TGTGCCAGCAGTTCCGGCGGGGAAAACAATGAGCAGTTCTTC.

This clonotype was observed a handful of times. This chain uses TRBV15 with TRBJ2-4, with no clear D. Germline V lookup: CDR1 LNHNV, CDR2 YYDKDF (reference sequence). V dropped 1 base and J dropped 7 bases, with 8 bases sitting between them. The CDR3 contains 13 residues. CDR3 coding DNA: TGTGCCACCAGCAGAGCCCCGGGCAACATTCAGTACTTC. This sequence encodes CATSRAPGNIQYF.

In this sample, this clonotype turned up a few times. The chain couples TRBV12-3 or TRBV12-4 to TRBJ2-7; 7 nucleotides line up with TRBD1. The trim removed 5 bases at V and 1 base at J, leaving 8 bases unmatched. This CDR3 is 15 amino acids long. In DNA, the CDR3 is TGTGCCAGCAGTCCCCGGCAGGGGGTTTCCTACGAGCAGTACTTC. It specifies CASSPRQGVSYEQYF.

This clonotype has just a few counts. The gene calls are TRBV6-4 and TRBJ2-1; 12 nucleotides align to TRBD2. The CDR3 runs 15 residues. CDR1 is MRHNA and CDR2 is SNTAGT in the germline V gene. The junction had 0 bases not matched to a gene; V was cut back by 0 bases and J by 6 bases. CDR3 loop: CASSDSTSGSNEQFF. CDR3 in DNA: TGTGCCAGCAGTGACTCGACTAGCGGGAGCAATGAGCAGTTCTTC.

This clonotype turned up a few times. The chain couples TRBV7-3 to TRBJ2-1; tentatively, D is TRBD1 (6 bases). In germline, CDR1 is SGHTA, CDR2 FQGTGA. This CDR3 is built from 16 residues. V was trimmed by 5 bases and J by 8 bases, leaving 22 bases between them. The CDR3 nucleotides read TGTGCCAGCAGCGCCGTGACAGGTACGGGTCCCGATGAGCAGTTCTTC. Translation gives CASSAVTGTGPDEQFF.

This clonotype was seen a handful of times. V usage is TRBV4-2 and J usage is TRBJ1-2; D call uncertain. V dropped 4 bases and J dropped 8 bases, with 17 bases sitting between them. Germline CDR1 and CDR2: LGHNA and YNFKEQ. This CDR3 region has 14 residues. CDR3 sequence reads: CASSPRATPIGYTF. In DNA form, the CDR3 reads TGTGCCAGCAGCCCCCGGGCCACCCCTATAGGCTACACCTTC.

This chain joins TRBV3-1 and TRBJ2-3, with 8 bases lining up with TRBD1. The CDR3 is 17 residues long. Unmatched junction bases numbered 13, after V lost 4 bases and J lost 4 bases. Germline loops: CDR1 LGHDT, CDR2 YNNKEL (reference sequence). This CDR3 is CASSPYRPGQAPDTQYF. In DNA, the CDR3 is TGTGCCAGCAGCCCCTATAGACCGGGACAGGCCCCAGATACGCAGTATTTT.

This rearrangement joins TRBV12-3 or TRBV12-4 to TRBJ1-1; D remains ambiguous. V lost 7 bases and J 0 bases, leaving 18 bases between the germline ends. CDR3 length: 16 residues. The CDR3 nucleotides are TGTGCCAGCATCCCTGGGGTGACACCTATGAACACTGAAGCTTTCTTT. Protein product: CASIPGVTPMNTEAFF.

The CDR3 sequence is CSVQTGPYEQYF. CDR3 nucleotides: TGCAGCGTTCAGACAGGGCCCTACGAGCAGTACTTC. V usage is TRBV29-1 and J usage is TRBJ2-7, with TRBD1 matching 7 bases. CDR1 and CDR2 (germline): SQVTM, ANQGSEA. The J segment lost 2 bases and the V segment lost 5 bases, leaving 3 bases of the junction unmatched. The CDR3 covers 12 residues.

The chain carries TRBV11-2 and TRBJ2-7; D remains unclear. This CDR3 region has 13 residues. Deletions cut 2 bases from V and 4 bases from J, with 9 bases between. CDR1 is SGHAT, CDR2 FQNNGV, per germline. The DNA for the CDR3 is TGTGCCAGCAGCTTATCCAGTAATTACGAGCAGTACTTC. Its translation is CASSLSSNYEQYF.

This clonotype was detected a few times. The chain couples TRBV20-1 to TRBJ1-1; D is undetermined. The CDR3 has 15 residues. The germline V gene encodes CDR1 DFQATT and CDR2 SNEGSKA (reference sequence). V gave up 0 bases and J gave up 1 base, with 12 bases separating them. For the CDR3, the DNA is TGCAGTGCTAGAGATTTGTGGCAGCCGAACACTGAAGCTTTCTTT. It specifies CSARDLWQPNTEAFF.

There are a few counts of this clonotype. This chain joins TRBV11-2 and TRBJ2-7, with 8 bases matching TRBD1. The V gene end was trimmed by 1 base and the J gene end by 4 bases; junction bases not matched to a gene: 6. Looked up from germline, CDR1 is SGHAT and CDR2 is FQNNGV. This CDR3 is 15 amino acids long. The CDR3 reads CASSLATGVYYEQYF. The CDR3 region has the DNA TGTGCCAGCAGCTTAGCGACAGGGGTTTATTACGAGCAGTACTTC. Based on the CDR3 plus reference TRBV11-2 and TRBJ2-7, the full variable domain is EAGVAQSPRYKIIEKRQSVAFWCNPISGHATLYWYQQILGQGPKLLIQFQNNGVVDDSQLPKDRFSAERLKGVDSTLKIQPAKLEDSAVYLCASSLATGVYYEQYFGPGTRLTVT.

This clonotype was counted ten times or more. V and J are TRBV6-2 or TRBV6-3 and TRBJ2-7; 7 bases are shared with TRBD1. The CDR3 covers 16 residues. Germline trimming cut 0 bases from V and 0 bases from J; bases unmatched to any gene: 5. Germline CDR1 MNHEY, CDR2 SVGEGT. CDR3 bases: TGTGCCAGCAGTTACTCGATACAGGGGAACTCCTACGAGCAGTACTTC. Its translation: CASSYSIQGNSYEQYF.

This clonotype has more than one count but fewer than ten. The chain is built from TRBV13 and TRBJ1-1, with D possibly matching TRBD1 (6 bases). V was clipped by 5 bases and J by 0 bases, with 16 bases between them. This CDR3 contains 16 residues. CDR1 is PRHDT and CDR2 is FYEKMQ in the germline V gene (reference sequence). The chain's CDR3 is CASSQGTYQVNTEAFF. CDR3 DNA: TGTGCCAGCAGCCAGGGGACATATCAGGTGAACACTGAAGCTTTCTTT.

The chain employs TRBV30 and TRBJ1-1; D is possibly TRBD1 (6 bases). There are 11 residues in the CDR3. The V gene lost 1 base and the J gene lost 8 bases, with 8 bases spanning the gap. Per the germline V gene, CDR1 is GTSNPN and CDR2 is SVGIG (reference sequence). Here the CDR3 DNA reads TGTGCCTGGAGTGGACAGGTGGAAGCTTTCTTT. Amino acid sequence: CAWSGQVEAFF. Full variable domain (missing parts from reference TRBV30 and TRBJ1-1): SQTIHQWPATLVQPVGSPLSLECTVEGTSNPNLYWYRQAAGRGLQLLFYSVGIGQISSEVPQNLSASRPQDRQFILSSKKLLLSDSGFYLCAWSGQVEAFFGQGTRLTVV.